The next 13 T cell receptor beta chains were all read from a single sample in a study of T cells after yellow fever vaccination. TCRdb recomputed calls from the 5' RACE reads with MiXCR, one row per CDR3 protein. Among under 550,000 distinct CDR3 sequences listed, 20% to 25% were seen once. Material: PBMCs, obtained 21 days after the first yellow fever vaccination. The receptors were gathered from a man between 18 and 35 years old who received the YFV17D yellow fever vaccine.

V gene TRBV24-1 combines with J gene TRBJ2-1; the D is unclear. Trimming cost V 1 base and J 8 bases, with 8 bases left between them. This CDR3 region has 13 residues. CDR1 and CDR2 (germline): KGHDR, SFDVKD. CDR3 protein: CATSDLVGHEQFF. CDR3 DNA sequence: TGTGCCACCAGTGATTTAGTAGGGCATGAGCAGTTCTTC.

For the CDR3, the DNA is TGTGCCAGCAGCCCTCTACAGAGCTCCTACGAGCAGTACTTC. It codes for CASSPLQSSYEQYF. The chain carries TRBV7-6 and TRBJ2-7; D unresolved. The CDR3 sequence is 14 residues long. Trimming removed 5 bases from V and 0 bases from J, with 11 bases in between. Germline lookup yields CDR1 SGHVS and CDR2 FNYEAQ.

This clonotype has just a few counts. This chain uses TRBV5-1 with TRBJ2-5; D may be TRBD1 (5 bases). Germline values: CDR1 SGHRS, CDR2 YFSETQ. Trimming pared 4 bases from V and 2 bases from J, leaving 9 bases between. The CDR3 runs to 13 residues. CDR3 sequence reads: CASSVTGQETQYF. The CDR3 DNA reads TGCGCCAGCAGCGTTACAGGTCAAGAGACCCAGTACTTC.

This chain joins TRBV14 and TRBJ2-3; D is unresolved. V lost 1 base to trimming and J lost 8 bases, with 10 bases between them. The CDR3 loop spans 13 amino acids. Germline V lookup: CDR1 SGHDN, CDR2 FVKESK. In nucleotides, the CDR3 is TGTGCCAGCAGCCAAGGATGGTCTCCTACGCAGTATTTT. Its translation: CASSQGWSPTQYF.

The chain combines TRBV2 with TRBJ2-7; D unresolved. CDR1 is SNHLY and CDR2 is FYNNEI in the germline V gene. The CDR3 is 13 amino acids. V was cut by 4 bases and J by 6 bases, with 13 bases left in between. Here the CDR3 DNA reads TGTGCCAGCAGTGTGGTTTCGGGCGGCGAGCAGTACGTC. It yields the protein CASSVVSGGEQYV.

The table lists this clonotype with a few counts. V gene TRBV6-1 combines with J gene TRBJ2-3, with TRBD2 as a possible D gene (5 bases). Trimming pared 0 bases from V and 2 bases from J, leaving 12 bases between. The CDR3 is made up of 16 amino acids. Per the germline V gene, CDR1 is MNHNS and CDR2 is SASEGT. The CDR3 protein is CASSEASVRSTDTQYF. The CDR3 nucleotides are TGTGCCAGCAGTGAAGCTAGCGTCCGGTCCACAGATACGCAGTATTTT.

The rearrangement uses TRBV9 and TRBJ1-2, with a possible D match to TRBD1 (5 bases). The CDR3 extends over 15 amino acids. CDR1 SGDLS and CDR2 YYNGEE come from the germline V gene. Trimming removed 4 bases at V and 1 base at J, with 14 bases between. The CDR3 DNA reads as TGTGCCAGCAGCTTCGGCAGGGAGGTTAACTATGGCTACACCTTC. Its translation: CASSFGREVNYGYTF. Using reference TRBV9 and TRBJ1-2 for the parts outside the CDR3, the full variable domain is DSGVTQTPKHLITATGQRVTLRCSPRSGDLSVYWYQQSLDQGLQFLIQYYNGEERAKGNILERFSAQQFPDLHSELNLSSLELGDSALYFCASSFGREVNYGYTFGSGTRLTVV.

In its sample, this clonotype was seen many times. The chain has TRBV5-1 and TRBJ2-5, with D possibly being TRBD2 (5 bases). CDR1 is SGHRS and CDR2 is YFSETQ in the germline V gene. This CDR3 comprises 14 residues. V shed 3 bases and J shed 4 bases, with 13 bases lying between them. The CDR3 loop reads CASSSGLTAETQYF. CDR3 DNA sequence: TGCGCCAGCAGCTCAGGACTCACAGCAGAGACCCAGTACTTC.

This clonotype came up a few times. The chain is built from TRBV7-2 and TRBJ1-4; D is undetermined. CDR3 length equals 15 residues. Germline CDR1 and CDR2: SGHTA and FQGNSA. Trimming left V 5 bases short and J 6 bases short, with 16 bases between. CDR3: CASSLMGRRDEKLFF. The CDR3 DNA sequence: TGTGCCAGCAGCCTAATGGGGAGGCGGGATGAAAAACTGTTTTTT.

The chain is built from TRBV19 and TRBJ2-2; no firm D call. The length of the CDR3 is 14 residues. The V end was cut by 4 bases, the J end by 2 bases, with 8 bases between. Germline V gene lookup returns CDR1 LNHDA and CDR2 SQIVND (reference sequence). CDR3 amino acids: CASSRARNTGELFF. CDR3 coding DNA: TGTGCCAGTAGTAGGGCCAGAAACACCGGGGAGCTGTTTTTT.

This clonotype came up a few times. V is TRBV6-5 and J is TRBJ1-1, with TRBD1 as a possible D gene (5 bases). The CDR3 extends over 14 amino acids. CDR1 and CDR2 from the germline V gene are MNHEY and SVGAGI. Trimming left V 0 bases short and J 8 bases short, with 13 bases between. Here the CDR3 DNA reads TGTGCCAGCAGTTACTCGCGGACAAACTTCGAAGCTTTCTTT. Amino acid sequence: CASSYSRTNFEAFF.

This sequence joins TRBV5-1 and TRBJ2-2; no reliable D call. The CDR3 has 16 amino acids. V gave up 0 bases and J gave up 0 bases, with 9 bases separating them. CDR1 is SGHRS and CDR2 is YFSETQ in the germline V gene. The CDR3 DNA follows: TGCGCCAGCAGCTTGGGATATTCAACGAACACCGGGGAGCTGTTTTTT. It yields the protein CASSLGYSTNTGELFF.

The chain combines TRBV9 with TRBJ1-6; D possibly corresponds to TRBD1 (6 bases). Germline assignment: CDR1 SGDLS and CDR2 YYNGEE. The CDR3 contains 14 residues. Trimming took 4 bases from V and 16 from J, leaving 21 bases between them. CDR3 in amino acids: CASSPTGMSASLHF. The CDR3 DNA is TGTGCCAGCAGCCCAACAGGGATGTCGGCCTCACTCCACTTT.